The present T cell receptor (beta chain) was sequenced within a study of blood T cell repertoires in COVID-19. Background on the study: T cells, B-cell-depleted T cells, or PBMCs supplied cDNA or gDNA.

The CDR3 loop spans 14 amino acids. With 2 bases clipped from V and 6 bases from J, the junction kept 6 bases outside the gene matches. Germline V CDR1 and CDR2: GTSNPN, SVGIG (reference sequence). Some clones are missing from TCRdb's copy, which holds only in-frame ones; the method was immunoSEQ multiplex PCR. Seen here are under 170,000 clones, roughly nine tenths observed once, and the top ten hold approximately 4.1%. Sequencing was done on a sample of peripheral blood. The chain combines TRBV30 with TRBJ1-5; 8 positions match TRBD1. This clonotype was obtained from a woman aged 55 to 70 with active or convalescent COVID-19. The CDR3, as DNA: TGTGCCTGGAGTTCTTCAGGGGGCGGTCAGCCCCAGCATTTT. It specifies CAWSSSGGGQPQHF.